These 21 T cell receptor beta chains came from one sample sequenced in a study of T cell responses to AZD1222 COVID-19 vaccine. Assay: immunoSEQ multiplex PCR; the TCRdb copy retains only in-frame clones and omits some. The sample has roughly 44,000 clones; 75% to 85% are singletons. The material was peripheral blood, obtained on day 0 of AZD1222 vaccination. Every receptor here comes from an adult in good health.

This chain connects TRBV7-9 to TRBJ1-4, with 10 bases aligning to TRBD1. CDR3 length: 15 amino acids. Germline loops: CDR1 SEHNR, CDR2 FQNEAQ (reference sequence). V lost 7 bases to trimming and J lost 7 bases; unmatched junction nucleotides: 9. Here the CDR3 DNA reads TGTGCCAGCACCCCAGACAGGGGGCGCGTTGAAAAACTGTTTTTT. This translates into CASTPDRGRVEKLFF.

This clone was seen a handful of times. The gene calls are TRBV18 and TRBJ2-2; no clear D gene. This CDR3 is built from 14 residues. The V gene lost 0 bases and the J gene lost 3 bases, with 5 bases spanning the gap. The germline V gene has CDR1 KGHSH and CDR2 LQKENI. The CDR3 nucleotides are TGTGCCAGCTCACCACCGGCTGACACCGGGGAGCTGTTTTTT. As protein: CASSPPADTGELFF.

This chain connects TRBV7-8 to TRBJ2-7, with D perhaps being TRBD1 or TRBD2 (5 bases each). V lost 1 base to trimming and J lost 1 base, with 14 bases between them. The CDR3 has 16 residues. Per the germline V gene, CDR1 is SGHVS and CDR2 is FQNEAQ. This chain's CDR3 is CASSLDRAGASYEQYF. The CDR3 DNA is TGTGCCAGCAGCTTAGATCGGGCCGGGGCTTCCTACGAGCAGTACTTC.

This sequence joins TRBV2 and TRBJ2-7; 9 nucleotides line up with TRBD1. The CDR3 has 15 amino acids. The V and J ends lost 4 bases and 2 bases, in that order; junction bases with no gene match: 6. Germline CDR1 and CDR2: SNHLY and FYNNEI. CDR3 amino acids: CASSAGTGTPYEQYF. DNA for the CDR3: TGTGCCAGCAGTGCCGGGACAGGGACCCCCTACGAGCAGTACTTC.

The chain is built from TRBV28 and TRBJ2-7; the D gene could be TRBD1 or TRBD2 (6 bases each). The length of the CDR3 is 14 residues. The germline V and J ends were trimmed by 2 bases and 7 bases, with 15 bases remaining between them. Germline CDR1 is MDHEN and CDR2 is SYDVKM. The chain's CDR3 is CASSLTGAAWEQYF. Written as DNA, the CDR3 is TGTGCCAGCAGTTTAACGGGGGCCGCCTGGGAGCAGTACTTC.

V usage is TRBV10-2 and J usage is TRBJ2-7; D possibly corresponds to TRBD2 (5 bases). Germline CDR1 reads WSHSY; CDR2 reads SAAADI. The CDR3 totals 12 residues. V lost 0 bases to trimming and J lost 5 bases, with 5 bases between them. In DNA form, the CDR3 reads TGCGCCAGCAGTGAGTCCGGGAACGAGCAGTACTTC. Protein product: CASSESGNEQYF.

The rearrangement links TRBV5-1 to TRBJ2-7; D perhaps matches TRBD2 (6 bases). The CDR3 sequence is 15 residues long. CDR1 is SGHRS and CDR2 is YFSETQ in the germline V gene. V was clipped by 0 bases and J by 0 bases, with 10 bases between them. Written as DNA, the CDR3 is TGCGCCAGCAGCTTGGATTGGGACTCCTCCTACGAGCAGTACTTC. It specifies CASSLDWDSSYEQYF.

This chain links TRBV5-1 with TRBJ2-3; 10 positions match TRBD2. CDR1 is SGHRS, CDR2 YFSETQ, per germline. CDR3 length: 16 residues. V trimming: 4 bases; J trimming: 4 bases; junction bases outside the gene matches: 9. The CDR3, as DNA: TGCGCCAGCAGCGTAAGAGCGGGAGGGCCGGCAGATACGCAGTATTTT. This encodes CASSVRAGGPADTQYF.

In nucleotides, the CDR3 is TGTGCCACCAGCAGAGATTGGGGCTCGGGGATCACTGAAGCTTTCTTT. It specifies CATSRDWGSGITEAFF. This rearrangement joins TRBV15 to TRBJ1-1; D perhaps matches TRBD1 (5 bases). The ends were cut back, 0 bases at V and 4 bases at J, with 15 bases in the middle. CDR1 is LNHNV and CDR2 is YYDKDF in the germline V gene (reference sequence). The CDR3 length is 16 residues.

The gene calls are TRBV14 and TRBJ2-1; 8 bases fit TRBD2. Per the germline V gene, CDR1 is SGHDN and CDR2 is FVKESK. V lost 2 bases, J lost 9 bases, and 6 bases stayed unmatched. The CDR3 contains 14 residues. For the CDR3, the DNA is TGTGCCAGCAGCCAAACCGCGGGGGGCGGTGAGCAGTTCTTC. Translated: CASSQTAGGGEQFF.

The rearrangement uses TRBV7-2 and TRBJ2-3; tentative D call: TRBD2 (6 bases). The germline CDR1 and CDR2 sequences are SGHTA and FQGNSA. Trimming cost V 1 base and J 4 bases, with 12 bases left between them. There are 15 residues in the CDR3. DNA for the CDR3: TGTGCCAGCAGCTTAGACGGGGGAACAGCAGATACGCAGTATTTT. Its translation: CASSLDGGTADTQYF.

The table lists this clone with a count of one. The genes are TRBV18 and TRBJ1-2, with D perhaps TRBD1 (5 bases). The CDR3 runs to 12 residues. Germline CDR1 KGHSH, CDR2 LQKENI. V lost 3 bases, J lost 7 bases, and 9 bases lay in between. CDR3 DNA sequence: TGTGCCAGCTCACCCGTCCAGGGTGGCTACACCTTC. Amino acids: CASSPVQGGYTF.

The chain carries TRBV6-1 and TRBJ1-5; D remains unclear. This CDR3 spans 13 amino acids. Germline V gene data show CDR1 as MNHNS and CDR2 as SASEGT. V gave up 3 bases and J gave up 4 bases, with 7 bases separating them. The DNA of the CDR3 is TGTGCCAGCAGTGAGGTACTTAATCAGCCCCAGCATTTT. Translation gives CASSEVLNQPQHF.

The chain is built from TRBV7-9 and TRBJ2-3; D gene unclear. V dropped 2 bases and J dropped 0 bases, with 12 bases sitting between them. CDR1 SEHNR and CDR2 FQNEAQ come from the germline V gene (reference sequence). The CDR3 loop spans 16 amino acids. CDR3 amino acids: CASSLPLDGSTDTQYF. As DNA, the CDR3 is TGTGCCAGCAGCTTACCGCTAGACGGTAGCACAGATACGCAGTATTTT.

The J gene is TRBJ2-7, the V gene TRBV18; D not certain. This CDR3 has 15 amino acids. Trimming removed 5 bases from V and 5 bases from J, with 19 bases in between. Per the germline V gene, CDR1 is KGHSH and CDR2 is LQKENI. The CDR3 region has the DNA TGTGCCAGCTCAGGGCCTTGGACGGGCATGGACGAGCAGTACTTC. Translation gives CASSGPWTGMDEQYF.

This sequence joins TRBV19 and TRBJ2-3, with a possible D match to TRBD2 (6 bases). The CDR3 runs 19 residues. V was clipped by 4 bases and J by 1 base, with 24 bases between them. Germline CDR1 is LNHDA and CDR2 is SQIVND (reference sequence). CDR3 sequence: CASSTVGGFDLLGTDTQYF. CDR3 in DNA: TGTGCCAGTAGTACAGTCGGGGGTTTTGATCTCTTGGGCACAGATACGCAGTATTTT.

This clone has just one count. This sequence joins TRBV28 and TRBJ2-2; 11 nucleotides align to TRBD2. V lost 8 bases to trimming and J lost 5 bases; unmatched junction nucleotides: 1. CDR1 MDHEN and CDR2 SYDVKM come from the germline V gene. The CDR3 loop spans 13 amino acids. CDR3 sequence (DNA): TGTGCCAGCCGGACTAGCGGGACCGGGGAGCTGTTTTTT. This translates into CASRTSGTGELFF.

In DNA form, the CDR3 reads TGTGCCAGCAGTTACCGATCTGAGCAGTTCTTC. Translating gives CASSYRSEQFF. The chain is built from TRBV6-5 and TRBJ2-1; no clear D. Germline-derived CDR1 and CDR2 are MNHEY and SVGAGI. Trimming took off 2 bases at V and 9 bases at J, with 5 bases between the two ends. There are 11 residues in the CDR3.

This chain connects TRBV5-1 to TRBJ1-4; D gene ambiguous. The V gene lost 0 bases and the J gene lost 2 bases, with 8 bases spanning the gap. Germline-derived CDR1 and CDR2 are SGHRS and YFSETQ. The CDR3 has 15 amino acids. In DNA form, the CDR3 reads TGCGCCAGCAGCTTGGGAGGCAGTACTAATGAAAAACTGTTTTTT. Its translation: CASSLGGSTNEKLFF.

This rearrangement joins TRBV11-2 to TRBJ2-3, with D possibly being TRBD1 (6 bases). CDR1 and CDR2 (germline): SGHAT, FQNNGV. Trimming shortened V by 1 base and J by 7 bases, and 12 bases separated the two germline ends. The CDR3 contains 14 residues. For the CDR3, the DNA is TGTGCCAGCAGCTTAGTGTTAGGGACAAATACGCAGTATTTT. Translating it yields CASSLVLGTNTQYF.

The chain has TRBV11-2 and TRBJ1-3; a possible D gene is TRBD1 (6 bases). The length of the CDR3 is 16 residues. Germline values: CDR1 SGHAT, CDR2 FQNNGV. The V end lost 5 bases, the J end lost 0 bases, and 14 bases lay between the germline ends. The CDR3 coding sequence is TGTGCCAGCAGCAGAAGTCAGGGGAGCTCTGGAAACACCATATATTTT. Amino acid sequence: CASSRSQGSSGNTIYF.